The clone carrying this T cell receptor (beta chain) was seen ten or more times. What it binds is unknown. Thyroid surgery was performed in patients who had received no treatment beforehand. Original processing methods: CDR3 differences across clinicopathological groups were used to build a distant-metastasis classifier for papillary thyroid cancer. TCRdb used MiXCR to call clones anew from the PCR reads. The V and J calls follow TCRdb's processing rather than the paper's. The table records around 40,000 clones, about 14% of them present only once. This sample stems from a study of metastatic and nonmetastatic thyroid tumors. Study context: Blood and tumor or nodule tissue repertoires from malignant and benign thyroid patients were compared.

Study-level results: A significant increase in TCR beta diversity was reportedly seen in malignant thyroid tumors relative to benign nodules, in blood and tumor.

The CDR3 length is 15 residues. Per the germline V gene, CDR1 is GTSNPN and CDR2 is SVGIG (reference sequence). Between the trimmed V and J ends, which lost 0 bases and 7 bases, there was a span of 16 bases. The specimen was blood. This sequence originates from a female donor with papillary thyroid cancer or a benign thyroid nodule (not recorded which). Some clones in this sample may be carry-over from other donors' samples. The rearrangement uses TRBV30 and TRBJ2-1; a weak D match, TRBD1 (5 bases). The CDR3 DNA reads TGTGCCTGGAGTGTATTGGTAGACCCAGGGAATGAGCAGTTCTTC. Protein product: CAWSVLVDPGNEQFF.